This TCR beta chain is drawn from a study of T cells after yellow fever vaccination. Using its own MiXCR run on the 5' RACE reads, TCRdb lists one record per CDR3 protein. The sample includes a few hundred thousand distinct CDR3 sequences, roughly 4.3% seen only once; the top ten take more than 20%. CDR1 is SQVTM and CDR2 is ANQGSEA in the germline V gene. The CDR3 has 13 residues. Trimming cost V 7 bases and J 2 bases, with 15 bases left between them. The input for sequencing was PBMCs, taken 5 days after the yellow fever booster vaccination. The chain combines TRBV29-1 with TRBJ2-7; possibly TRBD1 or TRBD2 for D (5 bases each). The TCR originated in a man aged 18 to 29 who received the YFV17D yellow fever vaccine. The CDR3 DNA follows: TGCAGCGCCATCCCCGGGACGGCCTACGAGCAGTACTTC. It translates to CSAIPGTAYEQYF.